One sample yielded the 21 T cell receptor beta chains listed below, sequenced in a study of vaccination and CD4 T cells after COVID-19. With the Oncomine TCR Beta short-read assay, DNA from cultured CD4+ T cells was sequenced. TCRdb reprocessed the PCR reads with MiXCR, giving one entry per CDR3 protein. The sample has some 9,000 distinct CDR3 sequences, about three fifths seen once. These TCRs are of unknown antigen specificity. Treatment noted: roughly nine-day PBMC culture with coronavirus spike peptide pools or control peptides (ViraFEST assay). Sequenced input: CD4+ T cells from blood, cultured in vitro. These receptor sequences come from a human donor who had recovered from COVID-19.

The CDR3 reads CASSQGPGEETQYF. The CDR3 DNA reads TGCGCCAGCAGCCAAGGACCGGGCGAAGAGACCCAGTACTTC. The V gene is TRBV4-1, the J gene TRBJ2-5; no clear D. The CDR3 spans 14 residues. The V and J ends lost 1 base and 3 bases respectively, with 9 bases between them. The germline gives CDR1 MGHRA, CDR2 YSYEKL.

The chain recombines TRBV4-3 with TRBJ2-2, with D hard to call. Trimming stripped 1 base from V and 3 bases from J, with 9 bases between. CDR1 and CDR2 from the germline V gene are LGHNA and YSLEER. This CDR3 has 15 residues. CDR3 bases: TGCGCCAGCAGCCAAGTTTTGGGCTACACCGGGGAGCTGTTTTTT. Amino acids: CASSQVLGYTGELFF.

This clonotype has only one observation. This sequence joins TRBV28 and TRBJ1-2; D not resolved. This CDR3 has 12 residues. The V gene lost 5 bases and the J gene lost 4 bases, with 8 bases spanning the gap. Germline V gene lookup returns CDR1 MDHEN and CDR2 SYDVKM. CDR3 protein: CASSTTGYGYTF. In nucleotides, the CDR3 is TGTGCCAGCAGTACGACGGGCTATGGCTACACCTTC.

This clonotype has a single count. This sequence joins TRBV7-6 and TRBJ2-2, with D perhaps matching TRBD1 or TRBD2 (6 bases each). CDR1 SGHVS and CDR2 FNYEAQ come from the germline V gene. V dropped 5 bases and J dropped 0 bases, with 13 bases sitting between them. This CDR3 region has 16 residues. The CDR3 region has the DNA TGTGCCAGCAGCGGAGGGGGGATTACGAACACCGGGGAGCTGTTTTTT. This codes for CASSGGGITNTGELFF.

The chain employs TRBV4-3 and TRBJ1-5; D gene unclear. Trimming removed 0 bases from V and 3 bases from J, with 9 bases in between. This CDR3 comprises 15 residues. Per the germline V gene, CDR1 is LGHNA and CDR2 is YSLEER. For the CDR3, the DNA is TGCGCCAGCAGCCAAGATGTAGGGAACAATCAGCCCCAGCATTTT. It translates to CASSQDVGNNQPQHF.

This chain links TRBV7-6 with TRBJ2-1; TRBD2 matches at 7 bases. This CDR3 has 13 amino acids. The germline V gene encodes CDR1 SGHVS and CDR2 FNYEAQ. Germline trimming cut 5 bases from V and 9 bases from J; bases unmatched to any gene: 7. This CDR3 is CASSLERGREQFF. The DNA for the CDR3 is TGTGCCAGCAGCCTCGAGCGGGGCCGTGAGCAGTTCTTC.

This clonotype was counted only a few times. The V gene is TRBV2, the J gene TRBJ1-5, with D tentatively TRBD1 (5 bases). The CDR3 is 14 amino acids. The germline gives CDR1 SNHLY, CDR2 FYNNEI. Trimming shortened V by 5 bases and J by 3 bases, and 11 bases separated the two germline ends. CDR3 DNA: TGTGCCAGCAGTCCAGACAGCCACAATCAGCCCCAGCATTTT. Residues: CASSPDSHNQPQHF.

This clonotype was observed a single time. In DNA form, the CDR3 reads TGTGCCAGTAGCCGCACCGCTAGCGGGGGACAAGAGACCCAGTACTTC. Amino acids: CASSRTASGGQETQYF. The chain carries TRBV19 and TRBJ2-5; TRBD2 aligns across 10 bases. CDR3 length: 16 residues. The J segment lost 2 bases and the V segment lost 6 bases, leaving 9 bases of the junction unmatched. Germline-derived CDR1 and CDR2 are LNHDA and SQIVND (reference sequence).

CDR3 bases: TGTGCCAGCAGCTTGTCGTATGGGGGCGCAAATGAGCAGTTCTTC. This sequence encodes CASSLSYGGANEQFF. The V call is TRBV7-2, the J call TRBJ2-1, with D tentatively TRBD1 (6 bases). The CDR3 has 15 amino acids. Between the trimmed V and J ends, which lost 3 bases and 7 bases, there was a span of 16 bases. Germline CDR1 SGHTA, CDR2 FQGNSA.

This chain joins TRBV6-2 or TRBV6-3 and TRBJ1-2; a weak D match, TRBD1 (6 bases). CDR1 MNHEY and CDR2 SVGEGT come from the germline V gene. Trimming stripped 3 bases from V and 2 bases from J, with 22 bases between. CDR3 length: 18 amino acids. The CDR3 DNA sequence: TGTGCCAGCAGTTATTTGGCGCTAGGAGGAGGGACAAACTATGGCTACACCTTC. As protein: CASSYLALGGGTNYGYTF.

This chain joins TRBV7-9 and TRBJ2-2; D could derive from TRBD1 or TRBD2 (5 bases each). The germline V gene has CDR1 SEHNR and CDR2 FQNEAQ (reference sequence). This CDR3 region has 17 residues. V shed 7 bases and J shed 6 bases, with 24 bases lying between them. CDR3 protein: CASTMNSGTVVPGELFF. The CDR3 DNA reads TGTGCCAGCACTATGAACTCTGGGACGGTGGTCCCCGGGGAGCTGTTTTTT.

V usage is TRBV7-2 and J usage is TRBJ1-1; D remains ambiguous. Per the germline V gene, CDR1 is SGHTA and CDR2 is FQGNSA. The CDR3 covers 12 residues. V shed 6 bases and J shed 5 bases, with 10 bases lying between them. CDR3 sequence (DNA): TGTGCCAGCAGTCACACGGGGACTGAAGCTTTCTTT. Protein sequence: CASSHTGTEAFF.

DNA for the CDR3: TGTGCTAGTGGCCCGCTCCGACTAGCTTTCTTT. It yields the protein CASGPLRLAFF. The V call is TRBV12-5, the J call TRBJ1-1; D uncertain. The CDR3 consists of 11 residues. Per the germline V gene, CDR1 is LGHNT and CDR2 is FRNRAP. V dropped 6 bases and J dropped 10 bases, with 12 bases sitting between them.

This rearrangement joins TRBV20-1 to TRBJ1-1; TRBD1 matches 8 bases. The CDR3 is 14 amino acids. Trimming took 0 bases from V and 4 from J; bases not matched to a gene: 4. Germline values: CDR1 DFQATT, CDR2 SNEGSKA (reference sequence). CDR3 in amino acids: CSARDNRGVTEAFF. The CDR3 DNA reads as TGCAGTGCTAGAGATAACAGGGGGGTCACTGAAGCTTTCTTT.

The genes are TRBV7-8 and TRBJ1-5; the D is unclear. Trimming shortened V by 2 bases and J by 5 bases, and 13 bases separated the two germline ends. From germline, CDR1 is SGHVS and CDR2 FQNEAQ. The length of the CDR3 is 15 residues. CDR3 DNA sequence: TGTGCCAGCAGCTTAACCGGGCCGAAATATCAGCCCCAGCATTTT. This translates into CASSLTGPKYQPQHF.

This clonotype was detected a few times. CDR3 region: CASSLGGSDQAQHF. In nucleotides, the CDR3 is TGTGCCAGCAGCTTAGGGGGATCGGATCAAGCCCAGCATTTT. The gene calls are TRBV7-2 and TRBJ1-5, with no clear D. Germline CDR1 and CDR2: SGHTA and FQGNSA. This CDR3 is built from 14 residues. V gave up 1 base and J gave up 11 bases, with 15 bases separating them.

The V and J genes are TRBV7-9 and TRBJ2-1; D tentatively fits TRBD1 or TRBD2 (6 bases each). Between the trimmed V and J ends, which lost 2 bases and 15 bases, there was a span of 17 bases. CDR3 length: 13 amino acids. The germline gives CDR1 SEHNR, CDR2 FQNEAQ (reference sequence). The CDR3 protein is CASSLPDRRDVFF. CDR3 in DNA: TGTGCCAGCAGCTTACCTGACAGGCGGGATGTGTTCTTC.

A single count supports this clonotype. V gene TRBV7-6 combines with J gene TRBJ2-5, with D hard to call. This CDR3 has 14 amino acids. CDR1 is SGHVS, CDR2 FNYEAQ, per germline. Trimming removed 5 bases at V and 3 bases at J, with 13 bases between. This CDR3 is CASSRRAIKETQYF. The CDR3 DNA follows: TGTGCCAGCAGCCGCCGGGCGATAAAAGAGACCCAGTACTTC.

J is TRBJ2-7 and V is TRBV28, with 9 bases matching TRBD2. The CDR3 extends over 12 amino acids. J gave up 3 bases and V 8 bases, and 2 bases lay outside the gene matches. CDR1 and CDR2 (germline): MDHEN, SYDVKM. In DNA, the CDR3 is TGTGCCAGCCAACTAGCGGGCTACGAGCAGTACTTC. Its protein is CASQLAGYEQYF.

This chain links TRBV10-3 with TRBJ2-2; 8 bases are shared with TRBD1. Germline V CDR1 and CDR2: ENHRY, SYGVKD. The CDR3 is 14 amino acids. The V gene end was trimmed by 10 bases and the J gene end by 1 base; junction bases not matched to a gene: 5. This CDR3 is CATLGTGNTGELFF. In nucleotides, the CDR3 is TGTGCCACCCTTGGGACAGGGAACACCGGGGAGCTGTTTTTT.

By sample fraction, this clonotype is medium-sized. The gene calls are TRBV7-3 and TRBJ2-3, with 9 bases aligning to TRBD2. After removal of 2 bases from V and 1 base from J, the junction contained 4 bases not matched to a gene. CDR3 size: 16 residues. The germline CDR1 and CDR2 sequences are SGHTA and FQGTGA. CDR3: CASSLRAGGGTDTQYF. The CDR3 DNA sequence: TGTGCCAGCAGCTTACGAGCGGGAGGAGGCACAGATACGCAGTATTTT.